These T cell receptor beta chains were read from a single sample in a study of spatial heterogeneity in lung cancer. One entry per CDR3 protein results from TCRdb running MiXCR on the 5' RACE reads. The top ten hold approximately 39% of the sample, which has 85,000 to 100,000 distinct CDR3 sequences, approximately 12% seen once. This material consisted of PBMCs, taken at surgery. The receptor set was obtained from a male donor with early-stage non-small cell lung cancer. The CDR3 runs from the conserved cysteine through the conserved F or W. The D gene is left open where the match is weak. Some rows have no size entry. The others give once, few or many, or a class for an expanded clone.

CDR3 protein	CDR3 DNA	J gene	V gene	D gene	clone size
CASSSDIDGELFF	TGTGCCAGCAGCTCCGACATAGACGGGGAGCTGTTTTTT	TRBJ2-2	TRBV7-6	-	-
CSATETSNQPQHF	TGCAGTGCGACGGAGACAAGCAATCAGCCCCAGCATTTT	TRBJ1-5	TRBV20-1	-	-
CASIPTFGTGVIEQYF	TGTGCCAGCATCCCTACGTTCGGGACAGGGGTTATCGAGCAGTACTTC	TRBJ2-7	TRBV28	TRBD1	few
CATGRRTDTQYF	TGTGCCACCGGTCGCCGGACAGATACGCAGTATTTT	TRBJ2-3	TRBV6-1	-	few
CASSSTPGHKTYEQYF	TGTGCCAGCAGTTCCACCCCGGGACACAAAACCTACGAGCAGTACTTC	TRBJ2-7	TRBV27	-	-
CASSNRHDPSYEQYF	TGTGCCAGCAGTAACCGACATGACCCTTCCTACGAGCAGTACTTC	TRBJ2-7	TRBV6-5	-	many
CATSRDEVAEAFF	TGTGCCACCAGCAGAGATGAGGTGGCTGAAGCTTTCTTT	TRBJ1-1	TRBV15	-	-
CSVTLVGPRGGYTF	TGCAGCGTTACTTTGGTCGGCCCCAGAGGGGGCTACACCTTC	TRBJ1-2	TRBV29-1	-	few
CASSLGTSGGYTDTQYF	TGTGCCAGCAGCCTAGGGACTAGCGGGGGATACACAGATACGCAGTATTTT	TRBJ2-3	TRBV5-6	TRBD2	-
CASGPQPQHF	TGTGCCAGCGGTCCTCAGCCCCAGCATTTT	TRBJ1-5	TRBV6-2/TRBV6-3	-	few
CASTSTGPANEQFF	TGCGCCAGCACCTCGACAGGGCCGGCCAATGAGCAGTTCTTC	TRBJ2-1	TRBV5-1	TRBD1	-
CSAKRTSGSREQYF	TGCAGTGCCAAAAGGACTAGCGGGAGTCGCGAGCAGTACTTC	TRBJ2-7	TRBV20-1	TRBD2	-
CASSPTGLEGREQYF	TGTGCCAGCAGTCCCACGGGACTGGAGGGCCGCGAGCAGTACTTC	TRBJ2-7	TRBV5-5	-	medium-sized
CASSLQGAGYGYTF	TGTGCCAGCTCACTACAGGGGGCTGGCTATGGCTACACCTTC	TRBJ1-2	TRBV18	TRBD1	few
CATSRDFGQGDNEQFF	TGTGCCACCAGCAGAGATTTTGGACAGGGAGACAATGAGCAGTTCTTC	TRBJ2-1	TRBV15	TRBD1	few